The 3 T cell receptor beta chains below come from one sample, sequenced in a study of blood T cell repertoires in COVID-19. This table comes from immunoSEQ multiplex PCR, and its TCRdb copy is limited to in-frame clones, with some not included. In the table there are roughly 140,000 clones, roughly 79% of which are singletons. Sequenced material: peripheral blood. These TCRs come from a human donor with acute or convalescent COVID-19. The donor label of this sample is uncertain.

V gene TRBV11-1 combines with J gene TRBJ1-5; no clear D gene. The germline gives CDR1 SGHAT, CDR2 FQDESV (reference sequence). The CDR3 has 13 amino acids. The V gene lost 6 bases and the J gene lost 0 bases, with 6 bases spanning the gap. The CDR3 sequence: CASSIHSNQPQHF. The CDR3 bases are TGTGCCAGCAGTATACATAGCAATCAGCCCCAGCATTTT.

The CDR3 protein is CASSDSSKNTEAFF. CDR3 coding DNA: TGTGCCAGCAGTGACTCGAGCAAGAACACTGAAGCTTTCTTT. The chain has TRBV6-4 and TRBJ1-1; no clear D. V lost 0 bases and J lost 1, with 6 bases in between. The CDR3 consists of 14 residues. Germline V gene data show CDR1 as MRHNA and CDR2 as SNTAGT.

CDR3 sequence reads: CASSRPLQGPNYGYTF. The CDR3 DNA is TGTGCCAGCAGCAGACCATTACAGGGTCCTAACTATGGCTACACCTTC. V gene TRBV21-1 combines with J gene TRBJ1-2; the DNA was not compared with TRBD1, the D call given in the table. TRBV21-1 is recorded as a pseudogene. This CDR3 has 16 amino acids.